These 24 T cell receptor beta chains originate from one sample sequenced in a study of blood T cell repertoires in COVID-19 (dated by TCRdb to 2019 to 2021). Libraries came from the immunoSEQ multiplex PCR assay. What TCRdb holds here is the immuneACCESS table cut down to in-frame rearrangements. Part of the clones is not present; checked against another copy, under half of the missing clones reflect an unresolved V gene, and the others are unexplained. The sample includes fewer than 450,000 clones, with around 90% observed a single time. Roughly 2% of the sample rests with the top ten. Sample: PBMCs or T cells enriched from blood (not recorded which). All receptors derive from a woman aged 40-49 years with acute COVID-19.

The V and J genes are TRBV2 and TRBJ2-2; the match to TRBD1 covers 7 bases. This CDR3 has 14 residues. The germline V gene encodes CDR1 SNHLY and CDR2 FYNNEI. V lost 9 bases and J lost 7; bases outside the gene matches: 11. The chain's CDR3 is CASLKQGLGGELFF. The DNA of the CDR3 is TGTGCCAGTCTTAAACAGGGGTTAGGCGGGGAGCTGTTTTTT.

The chain uses TRBV5-4 and TRBJ1-2; TRBD1 matches 8 bases. Germline CDR1 and CDR2: SGHNT and YYREEE (reference sequence). The CDR3 runs 14 residues. Trimming at V came to 3 bases and at J to 4 bases, leaving 5 bases not matched to a gene. The CDR3 DNA is TGTGCCAGCAGCTGGGGACAGGACATCTATGGCTACACCTTC. Its translation: CASSWGQDIYGYTF. Filled out from reference TRBV5-4 and TRBJ1-2, the complete variable domain reads ETGVTQSPTHLIKTRGQQVTLRCSSQSGHNTVSWYQQALGQGPQFIFQYYREEENGRGNFPPRFSGLQFPNYSSELNVNALELDDSALYLCASSWGQDIYGYTFGSGTRLTVV.

The chain combines TRBV19 with TRBJ1-6; 10 bases line up with TRBD1. There are 14 residues in the CDR3. Germline V gene lookup returns CDR1 LNHDA and CDR2 SQIVND (reference sequence). The junction had 6 bases not matched to a gene; V was cut back by 6 bases and J by 10 bases. Here the CDR3 DNA reads TGTGCCAGTAGCCTTAGGACAGGGGGGTCACCCCTCCACTTT. Residues: CASSLRTGGSPLHF. Full variable domain (rest looked up from reference TRBV19 and TRBJ1-6): DGGITQSPKYLFRKEGQNVTLSCEQNLNHDAMYWYRQDPGQGLRLIYYSQIVNDFQKGDIAEGYSVSREKKESFPLTVTSAQKNPTAFYLCASSLRTGGSPLHFGNGTRLTVT.

The J gene is TRBJ1-3, the V gene TRBV7-2; no firm D call. Germline CDR1 is SGHTA and CDR2 is FQGNSA. The CDR3 runs to 14 residues. V shed 2 bases and J shed 3 bases, with 8 bases lying between them. The CDR3 nucleotides read TGTGCCAGCAGCTTAAGAGCAAATGGAAACACCATATATTTT. Translation: CASSLRANGNTIYF.

The chain carries TRBV19 and TRBJ1-3; D may be TRBD1 (5 bases). With 6 bases removed from V and 0 bases from J, the gap between germline ends came to 18 bases. From germline, CDR1 is LNHDA and CDR2 SQIVND (reference sequence). The CDR3 is 17 amino acids. The CDR3 DNA sequence: TGTGCCAGTAGCTCCTTCCGAGACAGAGCCTCTGGAAACACCATATATTTT. This translates into CASSSFRDRASGNTIYF.

This chain connects TRBV19 to TRBJ1-1, with D hard to call. The germline V and J ends were trimmed by 3 bases and 6 bases, with 11 bases remaining between them. Germline V gene lookup returns CDR1 LNHDA and CDR2 SQIVND (reference sequence). This CDR3 region has 13 residues. The CDR3 DNA sequence: TGTGCCAGTAGTATGATGTTAACGGCTGAAGCTTTCTTT. Protein: CASSMMLTAEAFF.

This clone was seen once. This chain links TRBV7-9 with TRBJ2-5, with 8 positions matching TRBD2. The V gene end was trimmed by 5 bases and the J gene end by 5 bases; junction bases not matched to a gene: 7. Germline loops: CDR1 SEHNR, CDR2 FQNEAQ (reference sequence). The length of the CDR3 is 14 residues. For the CDR3, the DNA is TGTGCCAGCAGCCCCTGGCGGGGGGCCGAGACCCAGTACTTC. Amino acid sequence: CASSPWRGAETQYF.

V gene TRBV18 combines with J gene TRBJ1-1; 8 bases are shared with TRBD1. The V gene end was trimmed by 5 bases and the J gene end by 1 base; junction bases not matched to a gene: 6. This CDR3 is 15 amino acids long. Germline V CDR1 and CDR2: KGHSH, LQKENI. Here the CDR3 DNA reads TGTGCCAGCTCATCTCGGACAGGGCAGAACACTGAAGCTTTCTTT. Translating gives CASSSRTGQNTEAFF.

This clone was counted only a few times. V is TRBV4-1 and J is TRBJ1-4; no clear D gene. Looked up from germline, CDR1 is MGHRA and CDR2 is YSYEKL. The V gene lost 0 bases and the J gene lost 8 bases, with 16 bases spanning the gap. This CDR3 is 16 amino acids long. Here the CDR3 DNA reads TGCGCCAGCAGCCAAGACCCGGGCTCACGAGGGGAAAAACTGTTTTTT. Its translation is CASSQDPGSRGEKLFF.

The chain has TRBV4-1 and TRBJ2-1, with 8 bases fitting TRBD1. The V gene end was trimmed by 1 base and the J gene end by 9 bases; junction bases not matched to a gene: 5. Germline-derived CDR1 and CDR2 are MGHRA and YSYEKL. The CDR3 has 14 residues. The DNA for the CDR3 is TGCGCCAGCAGCCAAGTCACCAGGGGGCCTGAGCAGTTCTTC. It is translated as CASSQVTRGPEQFF.

J is TRBJ1-6 and V is TRBV5-6; tentative D call: TRBD1 (5 bases). The germline CDR1 and CDR2 sequences are SGHDT and YYEEEE. CDR3 length equals 17 residues. Trimming took off 0 bases at V and 7 bases at J, with 17 bases between the two ends. The CDR3: CASSLAPQGSGNSPLHF. The CDR3 nucleotides read TGTGCCAGCAGCTTGGCCCCGCAGGGATCAGGGAATTCACCCCTCCACTTT.

This clone turned up a few times. The J gene is TRBJ2-7, the V gene TRBV5-5, with 11 bases that match TRBD1. The CDR3 runs to 14 residues. After removal of 4 bases from V and 6 bases from J, the junction contained 6 bases not matched to a gene. Germline V gives CDR1 SGHKS, CDR2 YYEKEE (reference sequence). The CDR3 protein is CASSSFGTGGEQYF. CDR3 coding DNA: TGTGCCAGCAGCAGTTTCGGGACAGGGGGCGAGCAGTACTTC.

The chain combines TRBV5-1 with TRBJ1-1, with a tentative D call TRBD1 (5 bases). Trimming cost V 2 bases and J 1 base, with 6 bases left between them. Germline lookup yields CDR1 SGHRS and CDR2 YFSETQ. This CDR3 is 13 amino acids long. The CDR3 DNA reads as TGCGCCAGCAGCTTCAGGGCGAACACTGAAGCTTTCTTT. It is translated as CASSFRANTEAFF.

Here the CDR3 reads CASSLVDRTNTGELFF. DNA of the CDR3: TGTGCCAGCAGCCTGGTCGACAGAACGAACACCGGGGAGCTGTTTTTT. The chain joins TRBV13 to TRBJ2-2, with TRBD1 as a possible D gene (5 bases). The V end was cut by 5 bases, the J end by 0 bases, with 13 bases between. The CDR3 extends over 16 amino acids. Germline V gene sequence: CDR1 PRHDT, CDR2 FYEKMQ (reference sequence). The entire variable domain, with the rest obtained from reference TRBV13 and TRBJ2-2, is as follows: AAGVIQSPRHLIKEKRETATLKCYPIPRHDTVYWYQQGPGQDPQFLISFYEKMQSDKGSIPDRFSAQQFSDYHSELNMSSLELGDSALYFCASSLVDRTNTGELFFGEGSRLTVL.

For the CDR3, the DNA is TGTGCCAGCAGCTTGGGCCAGCGGGGGGGCGGCACAGATACGCAGTATTTT. Protein sequence: CASSLGQRGGGTDTQYF. The V call is TRBV5-8, the J call TRBJ2-3; TRBD2 matches 10 bases. Germline V gives CDR1 SGHTS, CDR2 YDEGEE. The CDR3 contains 17 residues. V lost 0 bases to trimming and J lost 1 base; unmatched junction nucleotides: 5.

This chain uses TRBV2 with TRBJ1-2; D is unresolved. The germline gives CDR1 SNHLY, CDR2 FYNNEI. The CDR3 spans 13 residues. V gave up 6 bases and J gave up 4 bases, with 12 bases separating them. CDR3 loop: CASSALQVYGYTF. The CDR3 DNA reads as TGTGCCAGCAGCGCCTTACAAGTCTATGGCTACACCTTC.

The rearrangement joins TRBV28 to TRBJ1-5; TRBD1 matches at 9 bases. Germline values: CDR1 MDHEN, CDR2 SYDVKM. This CDR3 has 15 residues. J gave up 7 bases and V 6 bases, and 10 bases lay outside the gene matches. CDR3 residues: CASRQEGQGSQPQHF. The DNA of the CDR3 is TGTGCCAGCAGACAAGAGGGACAGGGATCCCAGCCCCAGCATTTT.

The V gene is TRBV15, the J gene TRBJ1-4; no firm D call. Germline V CDR1 and CDR2: LNHNV, YYDKDF (reference sequence). This CDR3 contains 16 residues. Trimming removed 5 bases at V and 0 bases at J, with 13 bases between. CDR3 amino acids: CATSRLPNPTNEKLFF. CDR3 DNA sequence: TGTGCCACCAGCCGACTCCCCAACCCAACTAATGAAAAACTGTTTTTT. Looking up the rest from reference TRBV15 and TRBJ1-4 gives the full variable domain: DAMVIQNPRYQVTQFGKPVTLSCSQTLNHNVMYWYQQKSSQAPKLLFHYYDKDFNNEADTPDNFQSRRPNTSFCFLDIRSPGLGDTAMYLCATSRLPNPTNEKLFFGSGTQLSVL.

This chain connects TRBV9 to TRBJ2-3, with 14 bases matching TRBD2. V lost 4 bases to trimming and J lost 1 base; unmatched junction nucleotides: 8. Germline loops: CDR1 SGDLS, CDR2 YYNGEE. The CDR3 spans 18 residues. In nucleotides, the CDR3 is TGTGCCAGCAGCCCCAGACAGGGACTAGCGGGGGGCACAGATACGCAGTATTTT. Protein product: CASSPRQGLAGGTDTQYF.

This rearrangement joins TRBV3-1 (or the pseudogene TRBV3-2) to TRBJ1-2; tentative D call: TRBD1 (5 bases). Trimming cost V 4 bases and J 0 bases, with 12 bases left between them. CDR3 size: 15 residues. Germline loops: CDR1 LGHDT, CDR2 YNNKEL (reference sequence). The CDR3 nucleotides are TGTGCCAGCAGCCTAAGGGGAGGAGCTAACTATGGCTACACCTTC. Protein sequence: CASSLRGGANYGYTF.

V usage is TRBV11-3 and J usage is TRBJ2-7; maybe TRBD1 (6 bases). The germline V gene encodes CDR1 SGHNT and CDR2 YENEEA. The CDR3 contains 14 residues. Trimming took 5 bases from V and 4 from J, leaving 15 bases between them. CDR3 sequence reads: CASSADPQGYEQYF. The CDR3, as DNA: TGTGCCAGCAGCGCCGACCCTCAGGGGTACGAGCAGTACTTC.

This clone was counted only a few times. The chain has TRBV7-9 and TRBJ2-7, with 11 bases fitting TRBD1. The CDR3 extends over 16 amino acids. CDR1 and CDR2 (germline): SEHNR, FQNEAQ (reference sequence). Losses at the gene ends were 8 bases for V and 5 bases for J; bases not matched to a gene: 14. The CDR3 bases are TGTGCCAGCCAGGGGGAAGCCGGGACAGGGGGTCACGAGCAGTACTTC. The encoded protein is CASQGEAGTGGHEQYF.

The DNA for the CDR3 is TGTGCCAGCAGCCACAGCGGGGGGGCCAATGAGCAGTTCTTC. Translated: CASSHSGGANEQFF. V usage is TRBV3-1 (or the pseudogene TRBV3-2) and J usage is TRBJ2-1; 10 bases fit TRBD2. V was pared by 3 bases and J by 6 bases, with 2 bases of the junction left unmatched. This CDR3 is 14 amino acids long. CDR1 is LGHDT and CDR2 is YNNKEL in the germline V gene (reference sequence).

This clone showed up just a few times. J is TRBJ2-1 and V is TRBV25-1; maybe TRBD1 (6 bases). The V and J ends lost 1 base and 5 bases respectively, with 18 bases between them. In germline, CDR1 is MGHDK, CDR2 SYGVNS. This CDR3 has 17 residues. The CDR3 protein is CASSEWGTQGGNNEQFF. CDR3 nucleotides: TGTGCCAGCAGTGAATGGGGGACACAAGGTGGGAACAATGAGCAGTTCTTC. The variable domain in full, completed from reference TRBV25-1 and TRBJ2-1, reads EADIYQTPRYLVIGTGKKITLECSQTMGHDKMYWYQQDPGMELHLIHYSYGVNSTEKGDLSSESTVSRIRTEHFPLTLESARPSHTSQYLCASSEWGTQGGNNEQFFGPGTRLTVL.